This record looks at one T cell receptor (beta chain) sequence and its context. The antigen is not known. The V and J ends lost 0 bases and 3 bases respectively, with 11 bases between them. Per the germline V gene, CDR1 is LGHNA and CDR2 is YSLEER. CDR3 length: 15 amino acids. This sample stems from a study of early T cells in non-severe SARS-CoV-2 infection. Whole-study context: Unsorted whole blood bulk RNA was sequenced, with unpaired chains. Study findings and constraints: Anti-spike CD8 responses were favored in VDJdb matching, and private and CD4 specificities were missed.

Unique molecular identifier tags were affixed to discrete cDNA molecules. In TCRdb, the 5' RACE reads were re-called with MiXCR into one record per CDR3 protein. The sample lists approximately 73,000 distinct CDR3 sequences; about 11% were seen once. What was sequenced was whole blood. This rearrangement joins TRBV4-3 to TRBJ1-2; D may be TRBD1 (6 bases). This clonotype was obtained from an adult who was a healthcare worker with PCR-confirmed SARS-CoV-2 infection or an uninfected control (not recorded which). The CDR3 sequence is CASSQEWQGYYGYTF. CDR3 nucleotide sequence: TGCGCCAGCAGCCAAGAGTGGCAGGGGTACTATGGCTACACCTTC.